A selection of T cell receptor beta chains follows, all from one sample in a study of cytomegalovirus exposure and HLA in healthy donors. TCRdb keeps only in-frame clones here, not all; method: immunoSEQ multiplex PCR. The table shows about 150,000 clones, with about four fifths occurring only once. Material: PBMCs. The source is a man between 50 and 59 years old in good health and CMV-seropositive. Both conserved end residues are part of each CDR3. A D gene is named only where the DNA matches it firmly. The size field is filled for only some rows; it gives once, few, many or a size class.

TRBV9,-,TRBJ1-4,-,TGTGCCAGCAGCCCGAGCCCCGGGGGGTGGCTGTTTTTT,CASSPSPGGWLFF
TRBV27,TRBD1,TRBJ1-1,-,TGTGCCAGCAGTTTATGGACAGGGGCTATGAACACTGAAGCTTTCTTT,CASSLWTGAMNTEAFF
TRBV4-2,-,TRBJ2-7,-,TGTGCCAGCAGCCGACAACCGGGACTGGGAGACTACGAGCAGTACTTC,CASSRQPGLGDYEQYF
TRBV10-3,TRBD1,TRBJ1-1,few,TGTGCCATCAGTGCGGGACCGGGACAGGGAAACACTGAAGCTTTCTTT,CAISAGPGQGNTEAFF
TRBV5-5,-,TRBJ2-7,-,TGTGCCAGCAGCTTGGGAGCCTCCTTTCCCTACGAGCAGTACTTC,CASSLGASFPYEQYF
TRBV2,-,TRBJ2-7,few,TGTGCCAGGACCCTAGGGGTCGAGCAGTACTTC,CARTLGVEQYF
TRBV28,-,TRBJ2-3,-,TGTGCCAGCTGGGGGAACGCGGGACCCCTTAAAGGAGATACGCAGTATTTT,CASWGNAGPLKGDTQYF
TRBV27,-,TRBJ2-7,once,TGTGCCAGCAGTTTCAGAGGGCTACACTACGAGCAGTACTTC,CASSFRGLHYEQYF
TRBV21-1,-,TRBJ2-7,-,TGTGCCAGCGACCAGTGGAGCTCCTACGAGCAGTACTTC,CASDQWSSYEQYF
TRBV27,-,TRBJ2-1,few,TGTGCCAGCAGTTTATCCCCCCGACAGCCAAGGCAGTTCTTC,CASSLSPRQPRQFF
TRBV20-1,-,TRBJ2-2,-,TGCAGTGCGCTTAGCCCCGGGGAGCTGTTTTTT,CSALSPGELFF
TRBV18,TRBD1,TRBJ2-5,-,TGTGCCAGCTCACCCGGGACAGGGGAAGAGACCCAGTACTTC,CASSPGTGEETQYF
TRBV30,-,TRBJ2-5,-,TGTGCCTGGAGTACCACGTTTGAGTACCAAGAGACCCAGTACTTC,CAWSTTFEYQETQYF
TRBV27,-,TRBJ2-1,once,TGTGCCAGCAGCCGGTACAATGAGCAGTTCTTC,CASSRYNEQFF
TRBV19,TRBD2,TRBJ2-7,once,TGTGCCAGTAGTATTAGGGCGGGAGTTTCCTACGAGCAGTACTTC,CASSIRAGVSYEQYF
TRBV7-9,TRBD1,TRBJ1-1,-,TGTGCCAGCAGCAAAAAACAGGGGGCGGACACTGAAGCTTTCTTT,CASSKKQGADTEAFF
TRBV5-1,-,TRBJ2-1,-,TGCGCCAGCAGCGTCCCAGGGACCTACAATGAGCAGTTCTTC,CASSVPGTYNEQFF
TRBV7-9,TRBD2,TRBJ2-3,-,TGTGCCAGCAGCTTTGGAGGACTAGCGACAGATACGCAGTATTTT,CASSFGGLATDTQYF
TRBV6-4,TRBD2,TRBJ2-1,-,TGTGCCAGCAGTCCCTTAAGGGAGGGTGAGCAGTTCTTC,CASSPLREGEQFF
TRBV30,TRBD1,TRBJ2-7,-,TGTGCCTGGAGCCCTGGGACAGGGCACGAGCAGTACTTC,CAWSPGTGHEQYF
TRBV11-1,-,TRBJ2-4,-,TGTGCCAGCAGCCCTCCCCCGGGGGGCGCGGGCAAAAACATTCAGTACTTC,CASSPPPGGAGKNIQYF
TRBV18,-,TRBJ1-4,-,TGTGCCAGCTCACCGCCTGAGGGTGGAAACGAAAAACTGTTTTTT,CASSPPEGGNEKLFF
TRBV15,TRBD1,TRBJ2-7,-,TGTGCCACCAAAGCAGTCTACACAGGGGGCTCCTACGAGCAGTACTTC,CATKAVYTGGSYEQYF
TRBV5-4,-,TRBJ2-5,once,TGTGCCAGCAGCCTCGGAGAACAAGAGACCCAGTACTTC,CASSLGEQETQYF
TRBV6-1,TRBD1,TRBJ1-5,-,TGTGCCAGCAGAGGGACAGGGTCGGTTTGGCAGCCCCAGCATTTT,CASRGTGSVWQPQHF
TRBV30,TRBD2,TRBJ2-1,-,TGTGCCTGGATGCCGACTAGCGGGTTCTTTGGGGAGCAGTTCTTC,CAWMPTSGFFGEQFF
TRBV30,-,TRBJ1-2,-,TGTGCCTGGAGTCCCCCTGTTAGAGGGTACTATGGCTACACCTTC,CAWSPPVRGYYGYTF